The entry that follows covers one T cell receptor beta chain sequence. The antigen is unknown. This entry is derived from a study of T cell responses to AZD1222 COVID-19 vaccine. The study's findings and limits: It was only a handful of AZD1222 recipients who were seropositive at baseline. In all cases, repertoires were sampled only after the peak T cell response. Donors skewed white British and female; clonal diversity was possibly underestimated.

This table comes from immunoSEQ multiplex PCR, and its TCRdb copy is limited to in-frame clones, with some not included. Among roughly 100,000 clones listed, approximately 89% were seen once. The material sequenced was peripheral blood, taken on day 0 of AZD1222 vaccination. The source of this sequence is an adult in good health.

CDR3 amino acids: CASSDPGAGVGTEAFF. The DNA of the CDR3 is TGTGCCAGCAGTGATCCCGGGGCGGGGGTTGGCACTGAAGCTTTCTTT. The chain has TRBV6-1 and TRBJ1-1, with D maybe TRBD1 (5 bases). Germline assignment: CDR1 MNHNS and CDR2 SASEGT. The V and J ends lost 3 bases and 4 bases respectively, with 18 bases between them. This CDR3 contains 16 residues.